The clone carrying this T cell receptor (beta chain) occurred once. Its antigen is not identified. TCRdb reprocessed the multiplex PCR reads via MiXCR and lists one record per CDR3 protein. The data hold about 230,000 distinct CDR3 sequences, with around 32% observed a single time. The sample comes from a study of breast tumors, draining lymph nodes, adjacent tissues. The ends were cut back, 4 bases at V and 11 bases at J, with 24 bases in the middle. CDR1 SGHNT and CDR2 YYREEE come from the germline V gene (reference sequence). The CDR3 has 15 residues. Study-wide points: Tumor TCR diversity was below lymph nodes but above nontumor tissue. Most tumor T cells seemingly derive from lymph node, then expand in tumor. Compared with basal-like, luminal-like tumors shared significantly more repertoire with nontumor tissue. That most tumor T cells come from lymph nodes remained unproven.

The lymph nodes were axillary draining lymph nodes from breast cancer patients. The sequencing sample was made of axillary lymph node tissue. This sequence was found in a female donor with breast cancer. Some clones in this sample may be carry-over from other donors' samples. The chain uses TRBV5-4 and TRBJ1-1, with D tentatively TRBD1 (5 bases). The chain's CDR3 is CASSPTRGAQYSAFF. The CDR3 bases are TGTGCCAGCAGCCCTACGAGAGGGGCCCAATATTCGGCTTTCTTT.